Presented here are 32 T cell receptor beta chains from one specimen sequenced in a study of spatial heterogeneity in lung cancer. TCRdb re-called the 5' RACE reads with MiXCR, one entry per CDR3 protein. The sample includes 20,000 to 25,000 distinct CDR3 sequences, over 5.5% of them seen just once. The time point was: sample taken at primary tumor resection. The sample here was PBMCs, taken at surgery. The receptors derive from a male donor with early-stage non-small cell lung cancer.

This clonotype was observed at least ten times. The CDR3 protein is CASSYMGEGEKLFF. The CDR3 coding sequence is TGTGCCAGCAGTTACATGGGGGAGGGAGAAAAACTGTTTTTT. The chain has TRBV6-5 and TRBJ1-4; tentatively, D is TRBD1 (5 bases). Trimming removed 2 bases from V and 8 bases from J, with 12 bases in between. Germline V gives CDR1 MNHEY, CDR2 SVGAGI. The CDR3 loop spans 14 amino acids.

This clonotype was counted many times. The chain joins TRBV3-1 to TRBJ2-7, with 7 bases matching TRBD1. With V trimmed by 0 bases and J by 3 bases, 8 bases remained unmatched. The germline V gene encodes CDR1 LGHDT and CDR2 YNNKEL (reference sequence). The CDR3 covers 16 residues. Here the CDR3 DNA reads TGTGCCAGCAGCCAAGACGGAACAGGGGCCGGCTACGAGCAGTACTTC. It encodes CASSQDGTGAGYEQYF.

The rearrangement uses TRBV2 and TRBJ2-1; unclear D gene. CDR1 is SNHLY, CDR2 FYNNEI, per germline. The CDR3 runs to 12 residues. V was trimmed by 8 bases and J by 10 bases, leaving 15 bases between them. Here the CDR3 reads CASGALRAEQFF. CDR3 in DNA: TGTGCCAGCGGTGCCTTACGTGCGGAGCAGTTCTTC.

The table lists this clonotype with many counts. The rearrangement joins TRBV3-1 to TRBJ1-4; D is undetermined. Trimming cost V 2 bases and J 8 bases, with 9 bases left between them. This CDR3 is built from 13 residues. The germline gives CDR1 LGHDT, CDR2 YNNKEL (reference sequence). This CDR3 reads CASSQMVGEKLFF. As DNA, the CDR3 is TGTGCCAGCAGCCAAATGGTGGGCGAAAAACTGTTTTTT.

This clonotype was seen repeatedly, ten times or more. V usage is TRBV12-3 or TRBV12-4 and J usage is TRBJ1-3; 8 nucleotides agree with TRBD1. The CDR3 is made up of 16 amino acids. Losses at the gene ends were 6 bases for V and 3 bases for J; bases not matched to a gene: 10. DNA for the CDR3: TGTGCCAGCAGCTCTCACGGGACAGGCCTTGGAAACACCATATATTTT. Protein: CASSSHGTGLGNTIYF.

The V and J genes are TRBV24-1 and TRBJ2-5; D is undetermined. Trimming removed 6 bases from V and 3 bases from J, with 7 bases in between. There are 12 residues in the CDR3. The germline CDR1 and CDR2 sequences are KGHDR and SFDVKD. In nucleotides, the CDR3 is TGTGCCACCAGTACAGAGAAAGAGACCCAGTACTTC. The encoded protein is CATSTEKETQYF.

There are many counts of this clonotype. The chain is built from TRBV12-3 or TRBV12-4 and TRBJ2-5; tentative D call: TRBD2 (5 bases). CDR3 length equals 16 residues. The V end lost 0 bases, the J end lost 2 bases, and 13 bases lay between the germline ends. The CDR3 DNA is TGTGCCAGCAGTTTAGCGCCTCTACCGGGACAAGAGACCCAGTACTTC. This encodes CASSLAPLPGQETQYF.

This clonotype was detected ten times or more. The rearrangement uses TRBV29-1 and TRBJ1-4, with D perhaps matching TRBD1 (6 bases). The germline gives CDR1 SQVTM, CDR2 ANQGSEA. V dropped 5 bases and J dropped 3 bases, with 13 bases sitting between them. This CDR3 has 14 amino acids. In DNA form, the CDR3 reads TGCAGCGTTATATCCAGGGGCGCTAATGAAAAACTGTTTTTT. This translates into CSVISRGANEKLFF.

This clonotype was seen ten or more times. The chain links TRBV7-3 to TRBJ2-1; D not resolved. CDR1 SGHTA and CDR2 FQGTGA come from the germline V gene. The CDR3 extends over 16 amino acids. V lost 1 base and J lost 5, with 15 bases in between. The DNA of the CDR3 is TGTGCCAGCAGCTTAAGGTTCGGCGGAACCCACAATGAGCAGTTCTTC. Residues: CASSLRFGGTHNEQFF.

This clonotype appeared many times. The gene calls are TRBV12-3 or TRBV12-4 and TRBJ2-1; 9 nucleotides align to TRBD2. This CDR3 has 15 residues. The V gene end was trimmed by 6 bases and the J gene end by 4 bases; junction bases not matched to a gene: 7. Written as DNA, the CDR3 is TGTGCCAGCAGCTATCCTAGCGGGGTTTACAATGAGCAGTTCTTC. It yields the protein CASSYPSGVYNEQFF.

A note on this clonotype: The conserved final phenylalanine or tryptophan is absent from the CDR3, which likely points to a read error. The V call is TRBV24-1, the J call TRBJ2-1, with 8 positions matching TRBD2. Per germline, CDR1 KGHDR and CDR2 SFDVKD. Trimming cost V 5 bases and J 0 bases; bases outside gene matches: 5. This CDR3 spans 16 amino acids. The CDR3 DNA is TGTGCCACCAGTGCTGAAGCGGGGGCCTCCTACAATGAGCAGTTCCTC. Residues: CATSAEAGASYNEQFL.

This clonotype was found many times. This chain links TRBV9 with TRBJ1-4; the D is unclear. Germline assignment: CDR1 SGDLS and CDR2 YYNGEE. The CDR3 covers 14 residues. Between the trimmed V and J ends, which lost 2 bases and 0 bases, there was a span of 5 bases. The CDR3 nucleotides are TGTGCCAGCAGCGTCACTGCAACTAATGAAAAACTGTTTTTT. This translates into CASSVTATNEKLFF.

At least ten counts were recorded for this clonotype. The germline gene is not matched at one end of the junction; a read error may be the cause. This chain joins TRBV30 and TRBJ1-1, with a possible D match to TRBD1 (5 bases). Germline CDR1 GTSNPN, CDR2 SVGIG (reference sequence). The CDR3 sequence is 12 residues long. CDR3 in amino acids: CAWSWGNAEAFF. CDR3 DNA: TGTGCCTGGAGTTGGGGGAACGCTGAAGCTTTCTTT.

This clonotype was found many times. The J gene is TRBJ2-7, the V gene TRBV20-1; 7 nucleotides line up with TRBD1. Germline V CDR1 and CDR2: DFQATT, SNEGSKA (reference sequence). This CDR3 region has 16 residues. Trimming cost V 4 bases and J 0 bases; bases outside gene matches: 12. The CDR3 DNA follows: TGCAGTGCTACACACTTGGGACAGTTGAGCTCCTACGAGCAGTACTTC. It yields the protein CSATHLGQLSSYEQYF.

This clonotype was observed many times. CDR3 sequence: CASSAGSVGYEQYF. In DNA, the CDR3 is TGCGCCAGCAGCGCGGGGTCCGTGGGCTACGAGCAGTACTTC. The chain recombines TRBV5-1 with TRBJ2-7; the D gene is possibly TRBD2 (6 bases). CDR1 and CDR2 from the germline V gene are SGHRS and YFSETQ. V was cut by 4 bases and J by 3 bases, with 14 bases left in between. The CDR3 loop spans 14 amino acids.

The rearrangement links TRBV7-3 to TRBJ2-2, with a tentative D call TRBD2 (5 bases). Germline V gene lookup returns CDR1 SGHTA and CDR2 FQGTGA. V lost 2 bases to trimming and J lost 7 bases, with 11 bases between them. CDR3 length: 14 residues. The CDR3 region has the DNA TGTGCCAGCAGCTTAGGACTTTCCGGCGGGGAGCTGTTTTTT. Translated: CASSLGLSGGELFF. Looking up the rest from reference TRBV7-3 and TRBJ2-2 gives the full variable domain: GAGVSQTPSNKVTEKGKYVELRCDPISGHTALYWYRQSLGQGPEFLIYFQGTGAADDSGLPNDRFFAVRPEGSVSTLKIQRTERGDSAVYLCASSLGLSGGELFFGEGSRLTVL.

This clonotype came up many times. The rearrangement uses TRBV7-8 and TRBJ1-1, with D unclear. V was clipped by 5 bases and J by 1 base, with 14 bases between them. Germline CDR1 is SGHVS and CDR2 is FQNEAQ. This CDR3 comprises 15 residues. The CDR3, as DNA: TGTGCCAGCAGCCTCATGGAGGGCTCGAACACTGAAGCTTTCTTT. As protein: CASSLMEGSNTEAFF.

V is TRBV24-1 and J is TRBJ2-5; 7 bases map to TRBD2. Germline V lookup: CDR1 KGHDR, CDR2 SFDVKD. The trim removed 1 base at V and 2 bases at J, leaving 6 bases unmatched. The CDR3 contains 16 residues. The CDR3 nucleotides read TGTGCCACCAGTGATTTTAACAGGCGGGGGCAAGAGACCCAGTACTTC. Translation gives CATSDFNRRGQETQYF.

This clonotype showed up many times. This rearrangement joins TRBV5-1 to TRBJ2-2; 7 nucleotides match TRBD2. This CDR3 contains 16 residues. J lost 0 bases, V lost 5 bases, and 7 bases had no gene match. Germline CDR1 and CDR2: SGHRS and YFSETQ. The chain's CDR3 is CASRGSGIANTGELFF. The DNA of the CDR3 is TGCGCCAGCAGGGGGAGCGGGATTGCGAACACCGGGGAGCTGTTTTTT.

There are many counts of this clonotype. The V call is TRBV9, the J call TRBJ1-2; no clear D. V was trimmed by 0 bases and J by 6 bases, leaving 18 bases between them. The V gene's germline CDR1 is SGDLS and CDR2 YYNGEE. The CDR3 runs to 16 residues. The CDR3 DNA reads TGTGCCAGCAGCGTAGGGCTTGGGCAGACCCTCGATGGCTACACCTTC. As protein: CASSVGLGQTLDGYTF. The variable domain in full, with the rest retrieved from reference TRBV9 and TRBJ1-2, is DSGVTQTPKHLITATGQRVTLRCSPRSGDLSVYWYQQSLDQGLQFLIQYYNGEERAKGNILERFSAQQFPDLHSELNLSSLELGDSALYFCASSVGLGQTLDGYTFGSGTRLTVV.

Concerning this clonotype: A much larger clonotype is one base distant, so this may be a read error. The rearrangement uses TRBV25-1 and TRBJ2-3, with D unclear. The CDR3 runs to 12 residues. Germline CDR1 reads MGHDK; CDR2 reads SYGVNS. The CDR3 region is CASLAAADTQNF. DNA of the CDR3: TGTGCCAGCCTCGCCGCAGCAGATACGCAGAATTTT.

This clonotype was detected many times. This chain connects TRBV18 to TRBJ1-2; no clear D. This CDR3 spans 15 amino acids. V dropped 5 bases and J dropped 0 bases, with 13 bases sitting between them. CDR1 is KGHSH and CDR2 is LQKENI in the germline V gene. The CDR3 nucleotides are TGTGCCAGCTCAGCTCCAGGACGAGCTAACTATGGCTACACCTTC. This translates into CASSAPGRANYGYTF.

Ten or more counts support this clonotype. This sequence joins TRBV12-3 or TRBV12-4 and TRBJ2-4, with 7 bases that match TRBD1. Losses at the gene ends were 2 bases for V and 2 bases for J; bases not matched to a gene: 6. This CDR3 region has 16 residues. The CDR3 loop is CASSLRTGITKNIQYF. In DNA form, the CDR3 reads TGTGCCAGCAGTTTAAGGACAGGTATAACCAAAAACATTCAGTACTTC.

The table lists this clonotype with many counts. The chain employs TRBV27 and TRBJ1-2, with 8 nucleotides matching TRBD1. CDR1 MNHEY and CDR2 SMNVEV come from the germline V gene (reference sequence). J was trimmed by 3 bases and V by 2 bases; bases with no gene match: 5. The CDR3 loop spans 15 amino acids. In DNA form, the CDR3 reads TGTGCCAGCAGTTTAACGGCAGGGGGCCACTATGGCTACACCTTC. Translated: CASSLTAGGHYGYTF.

This clonotype showed up many times. The V call is TRBV19, the J call TRBJ2-1, with no clear D. CDR3 length equals 12 residues. The germline CDR1 and CDR2 sequences are LNHDA and SQIVND (reference sequence). V was pared by 3 bases and J by 9 bases, with 9 bases between. The CDR3 spells CASSIFPSEQFF. Here the CDR3 DNA reads TGTGCCAGTAGTATTTTCCCTTCTGAGCAGTTCTTC.

This clonotype came up many times. The chain combines TRBV27 with TRBJ2-1; unclear D gene. From germline, CDR1 is MNHEY and CDR2 SMNVEV (reference sequence). The V gene lost 3 bases and the J gene lost 2 bases, with 11 bases spanning the gap. The CDR3 covers 15 residues. CDR3 in DNA: TGTGCCAGCAGTTTGCTCCTACCAACCTACAATGAGCAGTTCTTC. Amino acids: CASSLLLPTYNEQFF.

This clonotype was seen at least ten times. CDR3 protein: CASSRTASGTSNVEQFF. The CDR3 DNA sequence: TGTGCCAGCAGTAGGACAGCTAGCGGCACGTCGAATGTTGAGCAGTTCTTC. The chain recombines TRBV27 with TRBJ2-1; possible D gene TRBD2, 7 bases. Trimming shortened V by 5 bases and J by 9 bases, and 26 bases separated the two germline ends. This CDR3 spans 17 amino acids. CDR1 and CDR2 from the germline V gene are MNHEY and SMNVEV (reference sequence).

This clonotype was seen repeatedly, ten times or more. The chain has TRBV4-3 and TRBJ2-1; no definite D call. The CDR3 consists of 12 residues. V lost 4 bases, J lost 10 bases, and 11 bases lay in between. From germline, CDR1 is LGHNA and CDR2 YSLEER. The DNA for the CDR3 is TGCGCCAGCAGCCTGGCCGGGCGAGAGCAGTTCTTC. It encodes CASSLAGREQFF.

This clonotype was observed many times. This chain joins TRBV6-1 and TRBJ2-1; 9 nucleotides agree with TRBD2. In germline, CDR1 is MNHNS, CDR2 SASEGT. With 5 bases clipped from V and 7 bases from J, the junction kept 6 bases outside the gene matches. The length of the CDR3 is 14 residues. Here the CDR3 reads CASSPLAGFNEQFF. The CDR3 DNA reads as TGTGCCAGCAGTCCGCTAGCGGGGTTTAATGAGCAGTTCTTC.

This clonotype has at least ten counts. The CDR3 DNA is TGTGCCAGCAGCCTAACCACCGACAGCTATGGCTACACCTTC. Translated, it gives CASSLTTDSYGYTF. The J gene is TRBJ1-2, the V gene TRBV7-9; D perhaps matches TRBD1 (5 bases). V was trimmed by 5 bases and J by 4 bases, leaving 14 bases between them. Germline values: CDR1 SEHNR, CDR2 FQNEAQ (reference sequence). The CDR3 consists of 14 residues.

This clonotype was picked up many times. The chain is built from TRBV5-1 and TRBJ2-3; D gene uncertain. Trimming removed 3 bases at V and 6 bases at J, with 11 bases between. Germline V lookup: CDR1 SGHRS, CDR2 YFSETQ. The CDR3 consists of 13 residues. The CDR3 bases are TGCGCCAGCAGCTCAGCGACATACGATACGCAGTATTTT. Its translation: CASSSATYDTQYF.

This clonotype showed up many times. The chain is built from TRBV20-1 and TRBJ2-5, with no clear D. CDR1 and CDR2 (germline): DFQATT, SNEGSKA (reference sequence). This CDR3 is built from 14 residues. Deletions cut 0 bases from V and 3 bases from J, with 11 bases between. The CDR3 coding sequence is TGCAGTGCTAGAGATCGATTGACGGAAGAGACCCAGTACTTC. Encoded protein: CSARDRLTEETQYF.